The clone carrying this T cell receptor (beta chain) came up a few times. As yet, its antigen is unknown. Libraries for TCRalpha and TCRbeta carried sample barcodes and unique molecular identifiers via 5'RACE. A single record per CDR3 protein comes from TCRdb applying MiXCR to the 5' RACE reads. The sample consists of about 400,000 distinct CDR3 sequences, about 22% of them appearing once. This record comes from a study of T-cell memory formation after mild COVID-19. Findings and limits, study-wide: Certain responding clones were present in pre-infection memory, suggesting participation of cross-reactive memory.

The CDR3 length is 15 residues. After removal of 5 bases from V and 3 bases from J, the junction contained 9 bases not matched to a gene. Looked up from germline, CDR1 is DFQATT and CDR2 is SNEGSKA (reference sequence). The V gene is TRBV20-1, the J gene TRBJ2-2; 7 bases match TRBD2. The TCR was taken from an adult woman who had mild COVID-19 (a few samples of this study predate the infection). Cell type and time point are not known. Sequencing used PBMCs or a T cell subset sorted from them (not recorded which). The CDR3 here is CSAVPGGSYTGELFF. The CDR3 DNA follows: TGCAGTGCTGTCCCCGGGGGGTCCTACACCGGGGAGCTGTTTTTT.